The T cell receptor beta chain described here comes from a study of blood T cell repertoires in COVID-19. Overall study: PBMCs, B-cell-depleted T cells, or T cells provided the cDNA or gDNA that made up the material.

Trimming cost V 6 bases and J 5 bases; bases outside gene matches: 10. The CDR3 extends over 15 amino acids. Per the germline V gene, CDR1 is MNHEY and CDR2 is SVGAGI. Sequencing used immunoSEQ multiplex PCR; TCRdb keeps in-frame clones, though not all of them. Here the sample spans some 270,000 clones, about 80% being singletons. The chain combines TRBV6-5 with TRBJ2-7, with TRBD1 matching 10 bases. The specimen was PBMCs or T cells enriched from blood (not recorded which). The TCR sequence derives from a man aged 50 to 59 who had recovered from COVID-19. CDR3 nucleotides: TGTGCCAGCAGGAACCGGGACAGGGGCATCCACGAGCAGTACTTC. Protein: CASRNRDRGIHEQYF.